Sequencing of this TCR beta chain was carried out in a study of blood T cell repertoires in COVID-19 (dated by TCRdb to 2018 to 2020). Broadly, across the study: Samples from collaborators originated in the United States, Italy and Spain and spanned both the acute and convalescent phases of COVID-19. The material from the prospective study consisted of cDNA or gDNA derived from T cells, B-cell-depleted T cells, or PBMCs. The dataset comprised deeply sampled blood TCRbeta repertoires from subjects exposed to, actively infected with, or recovered from COVID-19. The repertoires were released in a freely available public database meant as a resource for research on the immune response to SARS-CoV-2. Samples came from the ongoing ImmuneRACE study (first 160 participants) plus 1,254 subjects from 6 global collaborators. Nearly every sample came with metadata listing a de-identified subject ID, COVID-19 status, age in years and sex. Where available, HLA class I and class II types were taken from metadata supplied by the sample provider and were not determined by assay-based typing. Beyond this particular receptor, the publication reports: How much clinical and demographic metadata was included differed by source and by participant, and the metadata was provided uncurated.

Notes on this clone: The antigen it recognizes is unknown. No per-base quality is available; no much larger clone lies one base away.

Participants in the prospective study were enrolled through a virtual design, were aged about 18 to 100 years, and lived in some 24 United States geographic areas. In the prospective study, cohorts were assigned on the basis of participant-reported clinical history obtained from a screening survey and a study questionnaire. Recovered participants in ImmuneRACE Cohort 3 were defined as having two consecutive negative NP/OP PCR tests, clearance from a healthcare professional, or resolution of symptoms. Mobile phlebotomists in the prospective study collected whole blood, serum and a nasopharyngeal or oropharyngeal swab from every participant. Additional blood draws and questionnaires over an approximately 2-month period could optionally be provided by prospective study participants. Before DNA extraction, blood samples from the prospective study were shipped at room temperature or frozen. Compared with germline, V lacks 6 bases and J lacks 3 bases; bases without a gene match: 4. From the germline V gene, CDR1 is MDHEN and CDR2 is SYDVKM. Measured from the cysteine to the phenylalanine, the CDR3 is 13 residues long. Only CDR3 DNA is held: 39 bases, read in frame from base 1.

TCRbeta CDR3 regions were amplified from genomic DNA by means of the immunoSEQ Assay, a bias-controlled multiplex PCR. Per the source publication's procedure: Within the assay, amplification of reference gene primers was used to estimate how many nucleated cells each sample contained. To quantify the absolute abundance of each unique TCRbeta CDR3 rearrangement, sequence reads were collapsed and filtered. Productive Simpson clonality was computed per sample as the square root of Simpson's diversity index over productive rearrangements. TCRdb provides this immuneACCESS table in a form limited to in-frame rearrangements. Some clones are lacking; in checked studies, under half of them reflect an unresolved V gene, and why the rest are absent is not known. Clone size and V and J calls were adopted from that table, with D and trimming inferred from the DNA. Counted in this sample were about 180,000 clones; roughly 86% of them appeared once. Under 9.5% of the sample is taken by the ten largest.

The rearrangement joined TRBV28 to TRBJ1-1, and TRBD1 aligns with 7 junction nucleotides. The sequenced sample was PBMCs or T cells enriched from blood (not recorded which). The TCR originated in a woman aged 25 to 39 who had recovered from COVID-19. CDR3 region: CASRITGDTEAFF. The DNA is TGTGCCAGCAGAATTACAGGGGACACTGAAGCTTTCTTT.